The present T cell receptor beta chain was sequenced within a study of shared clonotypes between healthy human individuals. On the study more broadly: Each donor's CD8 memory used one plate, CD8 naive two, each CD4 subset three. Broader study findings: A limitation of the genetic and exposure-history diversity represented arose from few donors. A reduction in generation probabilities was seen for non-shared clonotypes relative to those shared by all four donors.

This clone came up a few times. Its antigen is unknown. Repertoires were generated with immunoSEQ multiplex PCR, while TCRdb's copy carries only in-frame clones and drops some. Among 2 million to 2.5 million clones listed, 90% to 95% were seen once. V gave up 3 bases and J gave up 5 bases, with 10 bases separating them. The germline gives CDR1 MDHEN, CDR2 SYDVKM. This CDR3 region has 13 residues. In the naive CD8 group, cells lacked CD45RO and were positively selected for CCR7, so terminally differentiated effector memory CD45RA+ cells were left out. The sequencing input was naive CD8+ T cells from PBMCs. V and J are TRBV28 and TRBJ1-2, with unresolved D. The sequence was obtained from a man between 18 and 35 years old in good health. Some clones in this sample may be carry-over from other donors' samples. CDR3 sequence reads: CASSFAQAYGYTF. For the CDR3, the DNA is TGTGCCAGCAGTTTCGCCCAAGCATATGGCTACACCTTC.